The 17 T cell receptor beta chains below all came from one sample that was sequenced in a study of fetal regulatory T cell absence and autoimmunity. TCRdb keeps only in-frame clones here, not all; method: immunoSEQ multiplex PCR. The data show 95,000 to 100,000 clones, with 72% seen just once and roughly 2% held by the top ten. The sequenced material came from pancreas tissue. These receptors originate from a male donor with IPEX syndrome.

The rearrangement links TRBV21-1 to TRBJ2-7; the D segment call TRBD2 is taken from the table without a DNA check. TRBV21-1 is flagged as a pseudogene. CDR3 length: 16 amino acids. CDR3 amino acids: CASTRGGRLSSYEQYF. As DNA, the CDR3 is TGTGCCAGCACCCGGGGGGGCCGGTTGAGCTCCTACGAGCAGTACTTC.

This clone was seen a handful of times. This sample also contains other DNA sequences that code for the same CDR3. The chain links TRBV27 to TRBJ2-1, with 9 bases lining up with TRBD2. The V gene end was trimmed by 3 bases and the J gene end by 2 bases; junction bases not matched to a gene: 2. Germline values: CDR1 MNHEY, CDR2 SMNVEV (reference sequence). This CDR3 is 15 amino acids long. The CDR3 nucleotides are TGTGCCAGCAGTTTGTTAGCGGGAGCCTACAATGAGCAGTTCTTC. Translation: CASSLLAGAYNEQFF.

J is TRBJ1-1 and V is TRBV6-5; TRBD1 agrees at 7 bases. The CDR3 loop spans 13 amino acids. V trimming: 5 bases; J trimming: 4 bases; junction bases outside the gene matches: 4. Per germline, CDR1 MNHEY and CDR2 SVGAGI. CDR3 DNA: TGTGCCAGCAGTCGGACAGGCCCCACTGAAGCTTTCTTT. As protein: CASSRTGPTEAFF.

The V call is TRBV21-1, the J call TRBJ1-1. TRBV21-1 has pseudogene status. The CDR3 spans 18 residues. The CDR3 spells CASSKDCGTDEKNTEAFF. In DNA, the CDR3 is TGTGCCAGCAGCAAAGATTGCGGGACCGACGAGAAGAACACTGAAGCTTTCTTT.

The CDR3: CARGPRDRGRRDTEAFF. CDR3 nucleotide sequence: TGTGCCAGAGGCCCCCGGGACAGGGGGCGAAGGGACACTGAAGCTTTCTTT. J is TRBJ1-1 and V is TRBV5-3; 12 bases match TRBD1. TRBV5-3 is placed among ORFs of uncertain function. V trimming: 7 bases; J trimming: 3 bases; junction bases outside the gene matches: 13. This CDR3 comprises 17 residues.

V usage is TRBV7-9 and J usage is TRBJ2-1, with TRBD2 identical over 10 bases. V lost 3 bases to trimming and J lost 2 bases; unmatched junction nucleotides: 4. Germline-derived CDR1 and CDR2 are SEHNR and FQNEAQ (reference sequence). CDR3 length equals 16 residues. The CDR3 sequence is CASSFRSGRAYNEQFF. In DNA form, the CDR3 reads TGTGCCAGCAGCTTCAGGAGCGGGAGGGCCTACAATGAGCAGTTCTTC.

The genes are TRBV10-2 and TRBJ1-1; D is possibly TRBD1 (6 bases). The CDR3 runs to 15 residues. CDR1 WSHSY and CDR2 SAAADI come from the germline V gene. V was shortened by 4 bases and J by 4 bases, with 16 bases between the two germline ends. CDR3 sequence reads: CASSALQGPGTEAFF. CDR3 bases: TGCGCCAGCAGTGCGTTACAGGGCCCGGGCACTGAAGCTTTCTTT.

V is TRBV4-1 and J is TRBJ1-6; D is uncertain. The ends were cut back, 0 bases at V and 0 bases at J, with 9 bases in the middle. In germline, CDR1 is MGHRA, CDR2 YSYEKL. The CDR3 covers 17 residues. The CDR3 loop reads CASSQDLYLSYNSPLHF. As DNA, the CDR3 is TGCGCCAGCAGCCAAGATCTCTACCTCTCCTATAATTCACCCCTCCACTTT.

This chain links TRBV19 with TRBJ2-2; no clear D. CDR3 size: 16 residues. V was shortened by 5 bases and J by 3 bases, with 16 bases between the two germline ends. The germline gives CDR1 LNHDA, CDR2 SQIVND (reference sequence). This chain's CDR3 is CASSSGPPPYTGELFF. CDR3 in DNA: TGTGCCAGTAGTTCCGGGCCCCCCCCCTACACCGGGGAGCTGTTTTTT.

J is TRBJ2-7 and V is TRBV7-9; 7 nucleotides line up with TRBD2. The germline CDR1 and CDR2 sequences are SEHNR and FQNEAQ (reference sequence). With 6 bases clipped from V and 4 bases from J, the junction kept 6 bases outside the gene matches. The CDR3 is 13 amino acids. The CDR3 region has the DNA TGTGCCAGCAGTTCGACTAGCCGATACGAGCAGTACTTC. Protein sequence: CASSSTSRYEQYF.

The rearrangement joins TRBV12-5 to TRBJ2-2; D unclear. CDR1 LGHNT and CDR2 FRNRAP come from the germline V gene. Trimming removed 0 bases at V and 0 bases at J, with 11 bases between. This CDR3 is 17 amino acids long. CDR3 loop: CASGLVLGPANTGELFF. The CDR3 region has the DNA TGTGCTAGTGGTTTGGTTCTCGGGCCTGCGAACACCGGGGAGCTGTTTTTT.

The chain is built from TRBV10-3 and TRBJ2-7; D uncertain. CDR3 size: 15 residues. The V end lost 2 bases, the J end lost 2 bases, and 13 bases lay between the germline ends. The germline V gene encodes CDR1 ENHRY and CDR2 SYGVKD. CDR3 DNA: TGTGCCATCAGTGAGGGCCGACCGAATACCTACGAGCAGTACTTC. Translating gives CAISEGRPNTYEQYF.

This chain joins TRBV7-9 and TRBJ2-5; 14 nucleotides agree with TRBD2. The germline V gene has CDR1 SEHNR and CDR2 FQNEAQ (reference sequence). Losses at the gene ends were 5 bases for V and 5 bases for J; bases not matched to a gene: 4. The CDR3 is made up of 15 amino acids. The CDR3 sequence is CASSTGLAGEETQYF. The DNA for the CDR3 is TGTGCCAGCAGCACGGGACTAGCGGGAGAGGAGACCCAGTACTTC.

The CDR3: CASSRTGYGYTF. CDR3 DNA: TGTGCCAGCAGTCGAACGGGGTATGGCTACACCTTC. The rearrangement joins TRBV5-6 to TRBJ1-2; D uncertain. V was trimmed by 5 bases and J by 5 bases, leaving 10 bases between them. The CDR3 extends over 12 amino acids. Germline CDR1 and CDR2: SGHDT and YYEEEE.

The CDR3 reads CASSPISGTDFNEQFF. As DNA, the CDR3 is TGTGCCAGCAGTCCCATATCCGGGACGGATTTTAATGAGCAGTTCTTC. The chain links TRBV27 to TRBJ2-1; D may be TRBD1 or TRBD2 (5 bases each). V lost 5 bases and J 7 bases, leaving 21 bases between the germline ends. CDR3 size: 16 residues. Per the germline V gene, CDR1 is MNHEY and CDR2 is SMNVEV (reference sequence).

V gene TRBV7-9 combines with J gene TRBJ1-1, with 8 bases aligning to TRBD1. CDR1 is SEHNR, CDR2 FQNEAQ, per germline (reference sequence). Unmatched junction bases numbered 18, after V lost 6 bases and J lost 6 bases. This CDR3 is built from 17 residues. CDR3 amino acids: CASRPGSGGEGGAEAFF. The CDR3 DNA sequence: TGTGCCAGCAGACCGGGGTCAGGGGGCGAAGGGGGAGCTGAAGCTTTCTTT.

For this clone: Germline and junction disagree at one end, which may indicate a read error. The chain recombines TRBV11-3 with TRBJ2-3, with 14 bases identical to TRBD2. Germline loops: CDR1 SGHNT, CDR2 YENEEA. CDR3 length: 13 residues. CDR3 nucleotides: TGTGCCAGCAGCTTAGGACTAGCGGGGGGGCCGGATTTT. Its protein product is CASSLGLAGGPDF.